The 8 T cell receptor beta chains presented below share a single source sample, sequenced in a study of response to subunit inactivated influenza vaccine. TCRdb recomputed calls from the RT-PCR reads with MiXCR, one row per CDR3 protein. Among approximately 490,000 distinct CDR3 sequences, approximately 6.9% were seen once, and the ten largest hold around 13%. The material sequenced was PBMCs from blood, taken less than 30 months after vaccination. The origin of the receptors is a man aged 45 to 70 who received an inactivated influenza vaccine.

In its sample, this clonotype was seen a few times. V is TRBV4-3 and J is TRBJ2-1; 13 nucleotides line up with TRBD2. The V gene's germline CDR1 is LGHNA and CDR2 YSLEER. The CDR3 is made up of 20 amino acids. The trim removed 1 base at V and 2 bases at J, leaving 11 bases unmatched. CDR3 DNA sequence: TGCGCCAGCAGCCAAGTAGGGGGACTAGCGGGAAGACTTACCTACAATGAGCAGTTCTTC. Amino acids: CASSQVGGLAGRLTYNEQFF.

There are a few counts of this clonotype. The rearrangement joins TRBV7-2 to TRBJ1-1, with D unresolved. CDR1 SGHTA and CDR2 FQGNSA come from the germline V gene. The CDR3 runs to 14 residues. V was clipped by 1 base and J by 1 base, with 7 bases between them. CDR3 sequence: CASSLVNGNTEAFF. In DNA, the CDR3 is TGTGCCAGCAGCTTAGTCAATGGGAACACTGAAGCTTTCTTT. Together with reference TRBV7-2 and TRBJ1-1, the CDR3 gives the full variable domain: GAGVSQSPSNKVTEKGKDVELRCDPISGHTALYWYRQSLGQGLEFLIYFQGNSAPDKSGLPSDRFSAERTGGSVSTLTIQRTQQEDSAVYLCASSLVNGNTEAFFGQGTRLTVV.

This clonotype was counted between two and nine times. The chain employs TRBV5-1 and TRBJ1-4, with D possibly being TRBD1 (6 bases). Germline assignment: CDR1 SGHRS and CDR2 YFSETQ. Between the trimmed V and J ends, which lost 4 bases and 7 bases, there was a span of 14 bases. The CDR3 runs to 14 residues. The CDR3 nucleotides read TGCGCCAGCAGCATGGGACAAGCTCGTGAAAAACTGTTTTTT. Protein product: CASSMGQAREKLFF.

This chain connects TRBV20-1 to TRBJ2-1, with TRBD2 as a possible D gene (6 bases). Germline-derived CDR1 and CDR2 are DFQATT and SNEGSKA (reference sequence). Trimming took off 3 bases at V and 3 bases at J, with 12 bases between the two ends. CDR3 length: 14 residues. The CDR3 spells CSASVAANYNEQFF. In DNA form, the CDR3 reads TGCAGTGCTAGTGTAGCGGCGAACTACAATGAGCAGTTCTTC.

The chain couples TRBV7-8 to TRBJ1-5; 7 positions agree with TRBD1. Germline CDR1 is SGHVS and CDR2 is FQNEAQ. Trimming at V came to 2 bases and at J to 5 bases, leaving 6 bases not matched to a gene. CDR3 length equals 15 residues. The CDR3 DNA is TGTGCCAGCAGCTTATTCGGGACAGATCATCAGCCCCAGCATTTT. This translates into CASSLFGTDHQPQHF.

This clonotype occurred a few times. J is TRBJ2-5 and V is TRBV20-1; TRBD2 is a possible D gene (5 bases). Looked up from germline, CDR1 is DFQATT and CDR2 is SNEGSKA (reference sequence). The ends were cut back, 0 bases at V and 5 bases at J, with 16 bases in the middle. The CDR3 spans 15 residues. CDR3 protein: CSAREAPGLGETQYF. CDR3 DNA sequence: TGCAGTGCTAGAGAGGCCCCGGGGTTAGGGGAGACCCAGTACTTC.

V usage is TRBV19 and J usage is TRBJ2-4; D perhaps matches TRBD2 (5 bases). V lost 1 base to trimming and J lost 5 bases, with 12 bases between them. Germline CDR1 LNHDA, CDR2 SQIVND (reference sequence). There are 15 residues in the CDR3. CDR3 in amino acids: CASSIGSDYQNIQYF. The CDR3 coding sequence is TGTGCCAGTAGTATAGGGTCCGACTACCAAAACATTCAGTACTTC.

V gene TRBV15 combines with J gene TRBJ1-4; D remains ambiguous. Germline CDR1 reads LNHNV; CDR2 reads YYDKDF (reference sequence). The CDR3 spans 12 residues. The ends were cut back, 0 bases at V and 6 bases at J, with 2 bases in the middle. The CDR3 DNA reads TGTGCCACCAGCAGAGATGATGAAAAACTGTTTTTT. Translation: CATSRDDEKLFF.